These 22 T cell receptor beta chains were all obtained from the same sample, sequenced in a study of blood T cell repertoires in COVID-19. The repertoire was sequenced with immunoSEQ multiplex PCR; TCRdb's copy has only in-frame clones and lacks some. The sample yields roughly 100,000 clones, about nine tenths seen once. Material for sequencing was peripheral blood. The receptor set was obtained from a woman older than 75 in a cohort sampled during active COVID-19.

In its sample, this clone was seen a few times. The J gene is TRBJ1-5, the V gene TRBV6-5; 9 bases map to TRBD1. V was pared by 10 bases and J by 6 bases, with 4 bases of the junction left unmatched. CDR1 is MNHEY and CDR2 is SVGAGI in the germline V gene. This CDR3 has 12 amino acids. The CDR3 is CATQGARQPQHF. The CDR3 DNA sequence: TGTGCCACACAGGGGGCTCGTCAGCCCCAGCATTTT.

The rearrangement uses TRBV10-1 and TRBJ1-1, with a possible D match to TRBD1 (5 bases). The germline CDR1 and CDR2 sequences are WNHNN and SYGVQD (reference sequence). The CDR3 is 13 residues long. V lost 5 bases, J lost 1 base, and 8 bases lay in between. The CDR3: CASSPTGNTEAFF. DNA for the CDR3: TGCGCCAGCAGTCCAACAGGGAACACTGAAGCTTTCTTT.

This chain links TRBV11-2 with TRBJ2-7; 9 bases align to TRBD2. Germline V CDR1 and CDR2: SGHAT, FQNNGV. CDR3 size: 15 residues. V shed 1 base, J shed 7 bases, and the junction held 8 bases outside the gene matches. The DNA of the CDR3 is TGTGCCAGCAGCTTAGTAGTAGCGGGAGTGGGTGAGCAGTACTTC. This encodes CASSLVVAGVGEQYF.

The J gene is TRBJ2-7, the V gene TRBV27; 9 bases map to TRBD2. The CDR3 runs 14 residues. The ends lost 4 bases at V and 11 bases at J; junction bases unmatched: 12. CDR1 is MNHEY and CDR2 is SMNVEV in the germline V gene (reference sequence). This CDR3 reads CASSSPTSGSVEYF. In nucleotides, the CDR3 is TGTGCCAGCAGTTCCCCGACTAGCGGTTCAGTCGAGTACTTC.

The chain links TRBV6-1 to TRBJ1-1; 7 bases line up with TRBD1. V dropped 3 bases and J dropped 4; count of bases not matched to a gene: 8. The CDR3 totals 15 residues. Germline V lookup: CDR1 MNHNS, CDR2 SASEGT. The CDR3 protein is CASSDSTGPITEAFF. The CDR3 DNA sequence: TGTGCCAGCAGTGATTCGACAGGGCCTATCACTGAAGCTTTCTTT.

The chain joins TRBV12-3 or TRBV12-4 to TRBJ2-1; D may be TRBD1 (5 bases). The CDR3 loop spans 13 amino acids. Trimming took 1 base from V and 5 from J, leaving 6 bases between them. Here the CDR3 DNA reads TGTGCCAGCAGTTTAGGGACAAACAATGAGCAGTTCTTC. It specifies CASSLGTNNEQFF.

The chain is built from TRBV3-1 (or the pseudogene TRBV3-2) and TRBJ2-5; 10 bases line up with TRBD1. Germline V gene lookup returns CDR1 LGHDT and CDR2 YNNKEL (reference sequence). Trimming cost V 3 bases and J 1 base; bases outside gene matches: 2. This CDR3 contains 15 residues. The CDR3 here is CASSQGQGPQETQYF. DNA for the CDR3: TGTGCCAGCAGCCAGGGACAGGGGCCCCAAGAGACCCAGTACTTC.

This chain links TRBV27 with TRBJ2-1; D unclear. V lost 3 bases to trimming and J lost 4 bases, with 7 bases between them. The CDR3 totals 13 residues. CDR1 and CDR2 from the germline V gene are MNHEY and SMNVEV (reference sequence). CDR3 amino acids: CASSLTPYNEQFF. Here the CDR3 DNA reads TGTGCCAGCAGTTTGACACCTTACAATGAGCAGTTCTTC.

This chain uses TRBV3-1 (or the pseudogene TRBV3-2) with TRBJ2-7; 11 nucleotides align to TRBD2. The J segment lost 6 bases and the V segment lost 4 bases, leaving 8 bases of the junction unmatched. The CDR3 is 15 amino acids. CDR1 and CDR2 (germline): LGHDT, YNNKEL (reference sequence). CDR3 loop: CASSPLAGGLGEQYF. The CDR3 nucleotides read TGTGCCAGCAGCCCCCTAGCGGGGGGTCTCGGCGAGCAGTACTTC.

This clone showed up just once. The rearrangement uses TRBV5-1 and TRBJ1-6, with TRBD1 matching over 8 bases. V gave up 0 bases and J gave up 8 bases; unmatched junction bases: 4. In germline, CDR1 is SGHRS, CDR2 YFSETQ. This CDR3 region has 15 residues. CDR3 loop: CASSLGTDRDSPLHF. The CDR3 nucleotides are TGCGCCAGCAGCTTGGGGACGGACAGGGATTCACCCCTCCACTTT.

The chain carries TRBV7-9 and TRBJ1-6; tentatively, D is TRBD1 (6 bases). With 3 bases removed from V and 0 bases from J, the gap between germline ends came to 6 bases. Per germline, CDR1 SEHNR and CDR2 FQNEAQ (reference sequence). The CDR3 loop spans 15 amino acids. CDR3 nucleotides: TGTGCCAGCAGCTTGGACAGCTCCTATAATTCACCCCTCCACTTT. Its translation: CASSLDSSYNSPLHF.

CDR3 in amino acids: CASSPGQVVNQPQHF. The CDR3 DNA is TGTGCCAGCTCCCCGGGACAGGTGGTCAATCAGCCCCAGCATTTT. V and J are TRBV18 and TRBJ1-5; 8 bases agree with TRBD1. This CDR3 has 15 amino acids. V lost 6 bases to trimming and J lost 3 bases; unmatched junction nucleotides: 7. CDR1 is KGHSH and CDR2 is LQKENI in the germline V gene.

The chain links TRBV10-3 to TRBJ2-2; D possibly corresponds to TRBD2 (6 bases). The V gene lost 2 bases and the J gene lost 1 base, with 8 bases spanning the gap. This CDR3 contains 15 residues. Germline V gene data show CDR1 as ENHRY and CDR2 as SYGVKD. Here the CDR3 DNA reads TGTGCCATCAGTGAGGCAGCGGGGAACACCGGGGAGCTGTTTTTT. Encoded protein: CAISEAAGNTGELFF.

This clone has only a few counts. The rearrangement uses TRBV19 and TRBJ2-2; 7 nucleotides align to TRBD2. J was trimmed by 4 bases and V by 7 bases; bases with no gene match: 12. This CDR3 has 16 amino acids. Germline CDR1 reads LNHDA; CDR2 reads SQIVND (reference sequence). CDR3 sequence: CASTRVSSGITGELFF. For the CDR3, the DNA is TGTGCCAGTACCCGGGTTTCGAGCGGGATCACCGGGGAGCTGTTTTTT.

The V and J genes are TRBV14 and TRBJ2-3; 8 positions agree with TRBD1. In germline, CDR1 is SGHDN, CDR2 FVKESK. The CDR3 runs to 15 residues. V lost 6 bases and J lost 5; bases outside the gene matches: 10. DNA for the CDR3: TGTGCCAGCAGTCGAAATCCGACAGGGGAAGATACGCAGTATTTT. Its translation is CASSRNPTGEDTQYF.

V is TRBV29-1 and J is TRBJ2-3; D may be TRBD2 (6 bases). Germline V CDR1 and CDR2: SQVTM, ANQGSEA. V lost 7 bases and J 0 bases, leaving 23 bases between the germline ends. This CDR3 is built from 17 residues. The CDR3 DNA reads as TGCAGCGCCGGGTATGGTCCGGGGACTTCTAGCACAGATACGCAGTATTTT. Translation gives CSAGYGPGTSSTDTQYF.

The chain is built from TRBV6-5 and TRBJ1-1, with 7 bases aligning to TRBD1. The germline V gene encodes CDR1 MNHEY and CDR2 SVGAGI. Trimming cost V 6 bases and J 10 bases; bases outside gene matches: 11. The CDR3 contains 13 residues. The CDR3 is CASRDGTDRPAFF. The CDR3 nucleotides read TGTGCCAGCAGAGACGGGACAGACAGGCCAGCTTTCTTT.

The V call is TRBV12-1, the J call TRBJ2-5; TRBD1 is the table's D call and was not checked against the DNA. TRBV12-1 is a documented pseudogene. The CDR3 has 15 residues. This chain's CDR3 is CASSHMTEYQETQYF. As DNA, the CDR3 is TGTGCCAGCAGCCATATGACAGAGTACCAAGAGACCCAGTACTTC.

V is TRBV27 and J is TRBJ1-2; 8 bases are shared with TRBD1. The CDR3 consists of 17 residues. V was clipped by 4 bases and J by 4 bases; unmatched bases: 14. Germline CDR1 and CDR2: MNHEY and SMNVEV (reference sequence). CDR3 loop: CASSSLPPGGAGYGYTF. CDR3 DNA sequence: TGTGCCAGCAGTTCCCTCCCGCCAGGGGGCGCCGGCTATGGCTACACCTTC.

The chain carries TRBV5-1 and TRBJ2-5; 8 bases are shared with TRBD1. This CDR3 comprises 16 residues. J was trimmed by 2 bases and V by 4 bases; bases with no gene match: 10. The germline V gene has CDR1 SGHRS and CDR2 YFSETQ. In DNA, the CDR3 is TGCGCCAGCAGCCGAGGACAGGGTCATGCACAAGAGACCCAGTACTTC. This sequence encodes CASSRGQGHAQETQYF.

This clone was recorded a few times. The chain's CDR3 is CASGDRHGYTF. The CDR3 DNA reads as TGCGCCAGCGGCGACAGACATGGCTACACCTTC. The chain recombines TRBV10-1 with TRBJ1-2; maybe TRBD1 (5 bases). This CDR3 has 11 residues. V lost 8 bases, J lost 6 bases, and 10 bases lay in between. CDR1 and CDR2 from the germline V gene are WNHNN and SYGVQD (reference sequence).

Concerning this clone: One junction end does not reproduce the germline sequence, and a read error may be involved. The chain employs TRBV3-1 (or the pseudogene TRBV3-2) and TRBJ2-7; D is perhaps TRBD1 (5 bases). Germline V gene data show CDR1 as LGHDT and CDR2 as YNNKEL (reference sequence). The CDR3 is 16 amino acids. The DNA of the CDR3 is TGTGCCAGCAGCCAAGATCTTTCCAGGGTATCCTCCGAGCAGTACTTC. Translation gives CASSQDLSRVSSEQYF.